Here is one T cell receptor (beta chain) with its context. This sample includes further DNA sequences coding for the same CDR3. This CDR3 has 13 amino acids. Germline-derived CDR1 and CDR2 are MNHNS and SASEGT. Deletions cut 3 bases from V and 3 bases from J, with 9 bases between. The sample is drawn from a study of shared clonotypes between healthy human individuals. Only CD45RO-negative cells positively selected for CCR7 counted as naive CD8 cells, so terminally differentiated effector memory CD45RA+ cells were excluded. The assay was immunoSEQ multiplex PCR, and TCRdb's table has in-frame clones only and misses some. The sample yields more than 550,000 clones, just over 90% seen once.

Sequencing was performed on naive CD8+ T cells sorted from blood. The chain joins TRBV6-1 to TRBJ2-7, with D possibly TRBD1 on 5 matching bases. The receptor was derived from a man aged 30-40 years in good health. The CDR3 bases are TGTGCCAGCAGTGAGACAGTCAGCTACGAGCAGTACTTC. As protein: CASSETVSYEQYF.